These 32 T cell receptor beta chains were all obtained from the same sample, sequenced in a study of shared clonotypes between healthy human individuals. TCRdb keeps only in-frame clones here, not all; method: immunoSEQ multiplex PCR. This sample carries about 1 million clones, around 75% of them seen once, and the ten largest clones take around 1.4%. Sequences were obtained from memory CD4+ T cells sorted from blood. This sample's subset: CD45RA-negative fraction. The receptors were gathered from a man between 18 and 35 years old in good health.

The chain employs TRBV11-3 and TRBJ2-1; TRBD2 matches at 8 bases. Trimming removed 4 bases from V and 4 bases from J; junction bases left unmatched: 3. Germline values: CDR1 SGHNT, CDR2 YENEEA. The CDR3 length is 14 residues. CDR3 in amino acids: CASSSTSGYNEQFF. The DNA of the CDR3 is TGTGCCAGCAGCTCCACTAGCGGATACAATGAGCAGTTCTTC. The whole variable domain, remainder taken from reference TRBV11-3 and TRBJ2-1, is EAGVVQSPRYKIIEKKQPVAFWCNPISGHNTLYWYLQNLGQGPELLIRYENEEAVDDSQLPKDRFSAERLKGVDSTLKIQPAELGDSAVYLCASSSTSGYNEQFFGPGTRLTVL.

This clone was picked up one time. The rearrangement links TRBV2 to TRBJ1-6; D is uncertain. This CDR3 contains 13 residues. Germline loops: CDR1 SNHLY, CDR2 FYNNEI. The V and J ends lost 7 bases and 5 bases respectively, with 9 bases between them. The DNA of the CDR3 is TGTGCCAGCAAACAGTCCAATAATTCACCCCTCCACTTT. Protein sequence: CASKQSNNSPLHF.

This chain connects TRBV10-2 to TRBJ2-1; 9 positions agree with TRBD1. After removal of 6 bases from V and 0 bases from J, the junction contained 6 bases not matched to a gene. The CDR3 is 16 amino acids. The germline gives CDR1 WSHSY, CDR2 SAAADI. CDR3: CASRTGGPLSYNEQFF. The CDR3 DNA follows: TGCGCCAGCAGAACAGGGGGCCCCCTCTCCTACAATGAGCAGTTCTTC.

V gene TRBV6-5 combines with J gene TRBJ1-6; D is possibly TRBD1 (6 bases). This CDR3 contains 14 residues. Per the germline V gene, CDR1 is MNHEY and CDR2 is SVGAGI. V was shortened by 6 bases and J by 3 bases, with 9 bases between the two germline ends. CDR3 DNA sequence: TGTGCCAGCAGAGGACAGAACTATAATTCACCCCTCCACTTT. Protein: CASRGQNYNSPLHF.

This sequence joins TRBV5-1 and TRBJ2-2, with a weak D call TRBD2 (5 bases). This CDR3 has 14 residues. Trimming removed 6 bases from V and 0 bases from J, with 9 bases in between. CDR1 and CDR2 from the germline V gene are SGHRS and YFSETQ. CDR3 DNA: TGCGCCAGCAAAAGCGGTTCGAACACCGGGGAGCTGTTTTTT. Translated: CASKSGSNTGELFF. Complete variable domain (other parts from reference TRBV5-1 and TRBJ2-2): KAGVTQTPRYLIKTRGQQVTLSCSPISGHRSVSWYQQTPGQGLQFLFEYFSETQRNKGNFPGRFSGRQFSNSRSEMNVSTLELGDSALYLCASKSGSNTGELFFGEGSRLTVL.

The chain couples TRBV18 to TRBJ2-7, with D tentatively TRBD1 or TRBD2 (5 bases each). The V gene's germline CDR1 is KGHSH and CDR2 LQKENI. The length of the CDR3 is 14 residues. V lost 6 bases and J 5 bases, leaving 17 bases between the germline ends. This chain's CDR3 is CASSPGTHGHEQYF. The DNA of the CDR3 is TGTGCCAGCTCCCCGGGGACCCACGGCCACGAGCAGTACTTC.

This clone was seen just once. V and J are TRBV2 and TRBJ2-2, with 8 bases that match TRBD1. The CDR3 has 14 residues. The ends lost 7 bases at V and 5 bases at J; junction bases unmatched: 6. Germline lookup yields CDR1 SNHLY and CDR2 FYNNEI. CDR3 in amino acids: CASIGQGETGELFF. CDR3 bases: TGTGCCAGCATCGGACAGGGAGAGACCGGGGAGCTGTTTTTT.

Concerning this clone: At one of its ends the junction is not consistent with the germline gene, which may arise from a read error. The CDR3: CASSSNTEAFF. As DNA, the CDR3 is TGTGCCAGCAGCTCTAACACCGAAGCTTTCTTT. The V gene is TRBV7-9, the J gene TRBJ1-1, with D unresolved. The V gene's germline CDR1 is SEHNR and CDR2 FQNEAQ (reference sequence). The CDR3 extends over 11 amino acids.

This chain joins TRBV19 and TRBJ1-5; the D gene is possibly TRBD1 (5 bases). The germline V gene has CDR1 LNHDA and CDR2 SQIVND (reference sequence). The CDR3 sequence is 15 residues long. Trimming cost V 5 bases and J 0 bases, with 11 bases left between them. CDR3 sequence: CASSVSGFSNQPQHF. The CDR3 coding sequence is TGTGCCAGTAGTGTCTCAGGGTTTAGCAATCAGCCCCAGCATTTT.

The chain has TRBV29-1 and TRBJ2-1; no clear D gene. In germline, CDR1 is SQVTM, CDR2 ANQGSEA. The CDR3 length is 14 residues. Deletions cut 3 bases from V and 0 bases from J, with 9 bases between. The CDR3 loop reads CSVDRYSSYNEQFF. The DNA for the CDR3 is TGCAGCGTTGATCGGTACAGCTCCTACAATGAGCAGTTCTTC.

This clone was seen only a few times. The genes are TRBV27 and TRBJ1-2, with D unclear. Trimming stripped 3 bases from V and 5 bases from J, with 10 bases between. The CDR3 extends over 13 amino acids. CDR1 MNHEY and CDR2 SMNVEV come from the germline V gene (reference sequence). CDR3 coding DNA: TGTGCCAGCAGTTTTGGTATGGGGTATGGCTACACCTTC. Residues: CASSFGMGYGYTF.

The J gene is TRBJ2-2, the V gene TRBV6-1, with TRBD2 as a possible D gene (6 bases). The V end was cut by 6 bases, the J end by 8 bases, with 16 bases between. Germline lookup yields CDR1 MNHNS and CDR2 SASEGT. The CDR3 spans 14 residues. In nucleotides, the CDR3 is TGTGCCAGCAGAGGACTAAGGGACGGGGGGGAGCTGTTTTTT. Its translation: CASRGLRDGGELFF.

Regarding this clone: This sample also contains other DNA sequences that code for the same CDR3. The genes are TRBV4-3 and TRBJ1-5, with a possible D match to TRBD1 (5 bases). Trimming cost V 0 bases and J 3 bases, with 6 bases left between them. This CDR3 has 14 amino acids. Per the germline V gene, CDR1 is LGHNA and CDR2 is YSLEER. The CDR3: CASSQETANQPQHF. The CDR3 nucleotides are TGCGCCAGCAGCCAAGAGACAGCCAATCAGCCCCAGCATTTT.

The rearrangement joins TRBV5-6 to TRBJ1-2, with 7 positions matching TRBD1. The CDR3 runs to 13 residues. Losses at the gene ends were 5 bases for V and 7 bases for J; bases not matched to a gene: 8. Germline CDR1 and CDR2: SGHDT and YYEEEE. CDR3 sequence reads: CASSLPGQFGYTF. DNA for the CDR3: TGTGCCAGCAGTTTGCCGGGACAGTTTGGCTACACCTTC. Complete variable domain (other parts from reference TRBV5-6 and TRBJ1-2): DAGVTQSPTHLIKTRGQQVTLRCSPKSGHDTVSWYQQALGQGPQFIFQYYEEEERQRGNFPDRFSGHQFPNYSSELNVNALLLGDSALYLCASSLPGQFGYTFGSGTRLTVV.

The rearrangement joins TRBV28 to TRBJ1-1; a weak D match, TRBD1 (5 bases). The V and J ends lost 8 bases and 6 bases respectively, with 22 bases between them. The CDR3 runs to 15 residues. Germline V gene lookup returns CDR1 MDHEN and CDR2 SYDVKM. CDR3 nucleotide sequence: TGTGCCAGCCGACCTTCTCGGGGGACTTACGCTGAAGCTTTCTTT. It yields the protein CASRPSRGTYAEAFF.

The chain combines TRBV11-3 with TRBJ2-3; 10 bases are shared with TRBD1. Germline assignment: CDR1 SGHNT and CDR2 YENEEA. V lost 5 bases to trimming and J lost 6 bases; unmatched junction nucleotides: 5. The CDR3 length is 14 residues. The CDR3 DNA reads TGTGCCAGCAGCCCGCGGACAGGGGGGGATACGCAGTATTTT. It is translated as CASSPRTGGDTQYF.

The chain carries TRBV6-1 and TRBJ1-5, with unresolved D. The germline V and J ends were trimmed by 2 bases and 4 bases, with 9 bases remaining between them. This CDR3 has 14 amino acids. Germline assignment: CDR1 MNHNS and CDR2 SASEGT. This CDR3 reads CASSESVVNQPQHF. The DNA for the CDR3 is TGTGCCAGCAGTGAAAGTGTCGTGAATCAGCCCCAGCATTTT.

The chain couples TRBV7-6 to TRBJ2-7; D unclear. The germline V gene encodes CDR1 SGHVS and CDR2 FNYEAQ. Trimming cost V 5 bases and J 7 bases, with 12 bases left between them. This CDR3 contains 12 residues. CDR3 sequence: CASSPPGREQYF. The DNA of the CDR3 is TGTGCCAGCAGCCCCCCCGGCCGGGAGCAGTACTTC.

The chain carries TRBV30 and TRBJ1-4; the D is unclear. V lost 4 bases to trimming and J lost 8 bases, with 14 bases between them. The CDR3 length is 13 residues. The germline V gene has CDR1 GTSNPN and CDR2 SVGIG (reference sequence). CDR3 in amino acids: CAWIGQKGEKLFF. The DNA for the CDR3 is TGTGCCTGGATCGGCCAAAAGGGAGAAAAACTGTTTTTT.

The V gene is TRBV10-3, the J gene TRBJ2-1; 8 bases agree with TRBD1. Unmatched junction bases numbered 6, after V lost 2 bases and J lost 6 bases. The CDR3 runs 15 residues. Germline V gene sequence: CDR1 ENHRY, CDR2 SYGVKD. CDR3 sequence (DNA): TGTGCCATCAGTGAGGGACCTACAGGGGGCAATGAGCAGTTCTTC. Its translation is CAISEGPTGGNEQFF.

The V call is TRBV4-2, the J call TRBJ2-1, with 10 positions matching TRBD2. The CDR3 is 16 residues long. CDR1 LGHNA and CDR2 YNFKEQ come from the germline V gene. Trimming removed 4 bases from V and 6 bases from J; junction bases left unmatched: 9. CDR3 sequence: CASSRASGGVVNEQFF. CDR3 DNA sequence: TGTGCCAGCAGCCGGGCTAGCGGGGGAGTTGTCAATGAGCAGTTCTTC.

CDR3 coding DNA: TGTGCCAGCTCAAGAGGGGACAGGGACAACCAGCATTTT. It translates to CASSRGDRDNQHF. The chain has TRBV18 and TRBJ1-5; 9 nucleotides agree with TRBD1. CDR3 size: 13 residues. Trimming at V came to 5 bases and at J to 12 bases, leaving 8 bases not matched to a gene. The germline V gene encodes CDR1 KGHSH and CDR2 LQKENI.

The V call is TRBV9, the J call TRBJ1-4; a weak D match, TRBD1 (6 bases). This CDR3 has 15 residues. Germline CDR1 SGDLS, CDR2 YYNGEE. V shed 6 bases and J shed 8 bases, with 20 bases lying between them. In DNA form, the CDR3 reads TGTGCCAGCACCAAAGGTGGGACAAACAGGGAAAAACTGTTTTTT. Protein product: CASTKGGTNREKLFF.

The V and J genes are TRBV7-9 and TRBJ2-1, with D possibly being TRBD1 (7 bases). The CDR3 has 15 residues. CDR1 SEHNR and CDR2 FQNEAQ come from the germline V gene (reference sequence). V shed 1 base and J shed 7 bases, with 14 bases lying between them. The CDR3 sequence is CASSLGPGGGNEQFF. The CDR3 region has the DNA TGTGCCAGCAGCTTAGGGCCAGGGGGAGGTAATGAGCAGTTCTTC.

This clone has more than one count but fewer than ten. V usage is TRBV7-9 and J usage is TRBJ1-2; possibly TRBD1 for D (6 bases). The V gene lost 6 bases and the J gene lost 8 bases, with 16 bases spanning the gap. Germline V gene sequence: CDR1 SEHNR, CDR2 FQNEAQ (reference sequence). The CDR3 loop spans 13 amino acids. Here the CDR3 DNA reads TGTGCCAGCAGGCCAGGGGAAGGAAGAGGCTACACCTTC. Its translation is CASRPGEGRGYTF.

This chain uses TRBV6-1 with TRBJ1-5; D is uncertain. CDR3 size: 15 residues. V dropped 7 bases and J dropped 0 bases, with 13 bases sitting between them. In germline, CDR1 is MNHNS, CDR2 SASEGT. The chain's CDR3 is CASKALQYSNQPQHF. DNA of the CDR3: TGTGCCAGCAAAGCTCTACAGTATAGCAATCAGCCCCAGCATTTT.

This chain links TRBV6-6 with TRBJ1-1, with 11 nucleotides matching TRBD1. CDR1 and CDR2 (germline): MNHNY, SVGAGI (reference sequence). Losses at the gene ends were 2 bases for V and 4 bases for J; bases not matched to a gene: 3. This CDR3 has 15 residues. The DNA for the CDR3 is TGTGCCAGCAGTTACGGGGACAGGGGGAGCACTGAAGCTTTCTTT. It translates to CASSYGDRGSTEAFF.

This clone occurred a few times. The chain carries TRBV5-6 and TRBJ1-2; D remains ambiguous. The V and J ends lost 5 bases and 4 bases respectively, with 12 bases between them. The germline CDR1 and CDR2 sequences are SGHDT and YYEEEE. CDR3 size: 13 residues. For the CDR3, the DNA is TGTGCCAGCAGTAGTGACAAATCCTATGGCTACACCTTC. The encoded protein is CASSSDKSYGYTF.

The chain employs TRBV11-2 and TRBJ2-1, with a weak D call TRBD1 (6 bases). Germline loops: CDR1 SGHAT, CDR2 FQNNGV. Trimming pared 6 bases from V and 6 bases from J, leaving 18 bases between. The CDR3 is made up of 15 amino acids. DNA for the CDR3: TGTGCCAGCAGTCTAGGGGGACCGAAGATCAATGAGCAGTTCTTC. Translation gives CASSLGGPKINEQFF. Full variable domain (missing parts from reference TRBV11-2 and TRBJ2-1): EAGVAQSPRYKIIEKRQSVAFWCNPISGHATLYWYQQILGQGPKLLIQFQNNGVVDDSQLPKDRFSAERLKGVDSTLKIQPAKLEDSAVYLCASSLGGPKINEQFFGPGTRLTVL.

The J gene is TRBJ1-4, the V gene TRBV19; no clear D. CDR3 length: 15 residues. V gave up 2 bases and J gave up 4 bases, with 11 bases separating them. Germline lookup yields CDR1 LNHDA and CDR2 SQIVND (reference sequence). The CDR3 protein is CASSISQTDNEKLFF. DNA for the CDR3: TGTGCCAGTAGTATAAGTCAGACTGATAATGAAAAACTGTTTTTT.

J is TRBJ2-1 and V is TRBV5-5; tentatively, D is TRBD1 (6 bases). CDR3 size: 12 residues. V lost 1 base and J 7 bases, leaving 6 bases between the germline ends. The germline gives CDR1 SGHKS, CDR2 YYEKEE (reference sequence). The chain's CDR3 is CASSLTGNEQFF. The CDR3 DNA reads TGTGCCAGCAGCTTGACAGGGAATGAGCAGTTCTTC.

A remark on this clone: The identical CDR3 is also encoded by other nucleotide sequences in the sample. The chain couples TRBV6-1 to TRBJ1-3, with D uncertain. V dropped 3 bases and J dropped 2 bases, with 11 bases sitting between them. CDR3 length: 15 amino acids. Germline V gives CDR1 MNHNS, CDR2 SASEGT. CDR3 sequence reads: CASSEMKGTGNTIYF. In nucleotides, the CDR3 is TGTGCCAGCAGTGAGATGAAGGGTACTGGAAACACCATATATTTT.